The rows below give T cell receptor beta chains drawn from one sample of a study of control samples from healthy donors and cancer patients. Repertoires were generated with immunoSEQ multiplex PCR, while TCRdb's copy carries only in-frame clones and drops some. Here the sample spans about 57,000 clones, about 91% being singletons. The sample was PBMCs. The receptors shown here come from a man aged 30 to 39 with colorectal cancer. Both conserved end residues are part of each CDR3. Fields, in order: clone size, V gene, D gene, J gene, CDR3 protein, CDR3 DNA. The D gene is left open where the match is weak. Expanded clones get a size class; other rows say once, few or many, or leave the size out.

once	TRBV20-1	.	TRBJ1-3	CSASRVAGNTIYF	TGCAGTGCTAGTAGGGTGGCTGGAAACACCATATATTTT
.	TRBV2	.	TRBJ2-3	CASSLGTVPDMQYF	TGTGCCAGCAGCCTAGGGACCGTCCCAGATATGCAGTATTTT
once	TRBV6-5	.	TRBJ2-2	CASSWSRRTGELFF	TGTGCCAGCAGTTGGTCTAGACGGACCGGGGAGCTGTTTTTT
.	TRBV18	TRBD1	TRBJ1-2	CASSPGTAPIYGYTF	TGTGCCAGCTCACCTGGGACAGCCCCCATATATGGCTACACCTTC
.	TRBV19	TRBD1	TRBJ1-5	CASSGGQGAGSNQPQHF	TGTGCCAGTAGTGGGGGACAGGGGGCAGGTAGCAATCAGCCCCAGCATTTT
.	TRBV7-8	TRBD1	TRBJ1-4	CASSFGTGINEKLFF	TGTGCCAGCAGCTTCGGGACAGGGATTAATGAAAAACTGTTTTTT
.	TRBV10-3	.	TRBJ2-7	CAISAPYRDNEQYF	TGTGCCATCAGTGCCCCCTATAGGGACAACGAGCAGTACTTC
.	TRBV6-2/TRBV6-3	.	TRBJ2-7	CASSTRTEVHEQYF	TGTGCCAGCAGTACCAGGACCGAAGTCCACGAGCAGTACTTC
.	TRBV6-1	.	TRBJ1-2	CASSEATRGYTF	TGTGCCAGCAGTGAGGCCACGAGGGGCTACACCTTC
.	TRBV7-9	.	TRBJ2-7	CASRSGLPRDEQYF	TGTGCCAGCAGATCGGGACTCCCACGAGACGAGCAGTACTTC
.	TRBV6-6	.	TRBJ2-1	CASSPLLNRRVDNEQFF	TGTGCCAGCAGTCCACTGTTGAACAGGAGGGTAGACAATGAGCAGTTCTTC
once	TRBV27	.	TRBJ2-6	CASGPDSFFSGANVLTF	TGTGCCAGCGGACCGGACAGTTTTTTCTCTGGGGCCAACGTCCTGACTTTC
.	TRBV3-1/TRBV3-2	.	TRBJ2-2	CASSPGDTAYGELFF	TGTGCCAGCAGCCCCGGGGACACCGCTTACGGGGAGCTGTTTTTT
.	TRBV7-2	.	TRBJ1-2	CASSLDGGLGYGYTF	TGTGCCAGCAGCTTAGATGGGGGTTTAGGGTATGGCTACACCTTC
.	TRBV20-1	TRBD1	TRBJ1-6	CSASFGTGDSPLHF	TGCAGTGCTAGTTTCGGGACAGGGGATTCACCCCTCCACTTT
few	TRBV25-1	.	TRBJ1-1	CASSIEGGIMNTEAFF	TGTGCCAGCAGTATAGAGGGGGGGATTATGAACACTGAAGCTTTCTTT
.	TRBV12-5	.	TRBJ2-2	CASGSGLTNTGELFF	TGTGCTAGTGGTTCCGGACTCACGAACACCGGGGAGCTGTTTTTT
.	TRBV12-5	.	TRBJ2-3	CASGFSPQDTQYF	TGTGCTAGTGGTTTCTCCCCACAGGATACGCAGTATTTT
.	TRBV9	.	TRBJ1-2	CASSQGAGLNYGYTF	TGTGCCAGCAGCCAAGGAGCGGGTTTGAACTATGGCTACACCTTC
.	TRBV12-3/TRBV12-4	.	TRBJ2-2	CASSIGRTGELFF	TGTGCCAGCAGTATAGGTAGGACCGGGGAGCTGTTTTTT
few	TRBV9	.	TRBJ2-3	CASSVGDTQYF	TGTGCCAGCAGCGTCGGGGATACGCAGTATTTT
.	TRBV5-1	TRBD2	TRBJ2-3	CASSPISGGATDTQYF	TGCGCCAGCAGCCCGATTAGCGGGGGGGCTACAGATACGCAGTATTTT
.	TRBV4-3	TRBD2	TRBJ2-7	CASSQGLAGAYEQYF	TGCGCCAGCAGCCAAGGACTAGCGGGAGCCTACGAGCAGTACTTC
.	TRBV3-1/TRBV3-2	.	TRBJ1-2	CASSKVANYGYTF	TGTGCCAGCAGCAAGGTTGCTAACTATGGCTACACCTTC
once	TRBV6-6	TRBD1	TRBJ1-1	CASSMTGERTEAFF	TGTGCCAGCAGCATGACAGGGGAAAGGACTGAAGCTTTCTTT
.	TRBV4-3	.	TRBJ1-2	CASSQDRADTANYGYTF	TGCGCCAGCAGCCAAGATCGGGCAGATACAGCTAACTATGGCTACACCTTC
.	TRBV18	.	TRBJ1-2	CASSPRASSTNYGYTF	TGTGCCAGCTCACCCCGGGCTTCTTCTACTAACTATGGCTACACCTTC
.	TRBV7-9	.	TRBJ2-5	CASSLVGETQYF	TGTGCCAGCAGCTTAGTTGGGGAGACCCAGTACTTC
once	TRBV30	.	TRBJ1-4	CAWSVTEFEKLFF	TGTGCCTGGAGTGTAACGGAGTTTGAAAAACTGTTTTTT
.	TRBV2	.	TRBJ2-6	CASSEGERAANVLTF	TGTGCCAGCAGTGAAGGGGAACGAGCGGCCAACGTCCTGACTTTC
.	TRBV10-1	.	TRBJ1-3	CASSESRSSGNTIYF	TGCGCCAGCAGTGAGTCAAGGAGCTCTGGAAACACCATATATTTT
.	TRBV9	TRBD2	TRBJ2-5	CASSPSGGAWETQYF	TGTGCCAGCAGCCCTAGCGGGGGGGCCTGGGAGACCCAGTACTTC
.	TRBV27	.	TRBJ2-1	CASSLSRGVSSYNEQFF	TGTGCCAGCAGTTTATCGAGGGGGGTTAGCTCCTACAATGAGCAGTTCTTC
.	TRBV19	.	TRBJ2-1	CASSNRVRVNEQFF	TGTGCCAGTAGTAACAGGGTGAGGGTCAATGAGCAGTTCTTC
.	TRBV5-4	TRBD1	TRBJ2-7	CASSLVPHRGDSYEQYF	TGTGCCAGCAGCTTGGTCCCCCACAGGGGCGACTCCTACGAGCAGTACTTC
.	TRBV4-3	.	TRBJ1-6	CASSQGLPPGSNSPLHF	TGCGCCAGCAGCCAAGGCCTTCCCCCTGGATCAAATTCACCCCTCCACTTT
.	TRBV19	.	TRBJ2-1	CASSSRRDSMSRHNEQFF	TGTGCCAGTAGTAGCCGGCGGGACTCCATGTCCAGGCACAATGAGCAGTTCTTC
.	TRBV3-1/TRBV3-2	TRBD1	TRBJ1-1	CASSQGQGGSTEAFF	TGTGCCAGCAGCCAAGGACAGGGTGGAAGCACTGAAGCTTTCTTT
.	TRBV13	TRBD1	TRBJ1-2	CASSLGQGGRDGYTF	TGTGCCAGCAGCTTAGGCCAGGGGGGGCGGGATGGCTACACCTTC
.	TRBV5-1	.	TRBJ1-1	CASSLYKNTEAFF	TGCGCCAGCAGCTTGTATAAGAACACTGAAGCTTTCTTT
.	TRBV5-8	.	TRBJ1-5	CASTLTVNQPQHF	TGTGCCAGCACCCTGACAGTAAATCAGCCCCAGCATTTT
.	TRBV5-4	.	TRBJ1-3	CASSSGLPGNTIYF	TGTGCCAGCAGCTCAGGACTTCCTGGAAACACCATATATTTT
.	TRBV7-6	TRBD1	TRBJ1-3	CASSLVTGQRNTIYF	TGTGCCAGCAGCTTAGTGACAGGGCAGAGAAACACCATATATTTT